This T cell receptor beta chain was sequenced in a study of blood T cell repertoires in COVID-19. After removal of 6 bases from V and 1 base from J, the junction contained 9 bases not matched to a gene. Germline V gene lookup returns CDR1 LGHNT and CDR2 FRNRAP. This CDR3 spans 18 amino acids. Sequencing was performed with immunoSEQ multiplex PCR; in TCRdb, only in-frame clones are kept and a portion is missing. The sample records 100,000 to 150,000 clones, about 85% being singletons. Specimen: peripheral blood. The receptor was derived from an elderly woman with acute or convalescent COVID-19. This chain links TRBV12-5 with TRBJ2-3; 14 positions match TRBD2. DNA for the CDR3: TGTGCTAGTGGCACCGGGACTAGCGGGGGTTGGGGCACAGATACGCAGTATTTT. Translated: CASGTGTSGGWGTDTQYF.